This T cell receptor beta chain was sequenced during a study of T cells in Graves' hyperthyroidism and ophthalmopathy. Template material for amplifying TCR beta CDR3 regions consisted of RNA transcripts. HTBI primers were employed in a first-round RT-PCR of the TCR CDR3. TCRdb re-called the multiplex PCR reads with MiXCR, one entry per CDR3 protein. The sample consists of hundreds of thousands of distinct CDR3 sequences, less than 25% of them appearing once. This clonotype was detected many times. Germline loops: CDR1 SQVTM, CDR2 ANQGSEA. Trimming took off 2 bases at V and 0 bases at J, with 10 bases between the two ends. CDR3 size: 14 residues.

The V and J genes are TRBV29-1 and TRBJ1-1, with no clear D. The TCR was taken from a man aged 25 to 45 with Graves' ophthalmopathy. The sample comprised blood. This chain's CDR3 is CSVERAAMNTEAFF. CDR3 nucleotide sequence: TGCAGCGTTGAAAGGGCTGCCATGAACACTGAAGCTTTCTTT. Combining the CDR3 with reference TRBV29-1 and TRBJ1-1 gives the whole variable domain SAVISQKPSRDICQRGTSLTIQCQVDSQVTMMFWYRQQPGQSLTLIATANQGSEATYESGFVIDKFPISRPNLTFSTLTVSNMSPEDSSIYLCSVERAAMNTEAFFGQGTRLTVV.